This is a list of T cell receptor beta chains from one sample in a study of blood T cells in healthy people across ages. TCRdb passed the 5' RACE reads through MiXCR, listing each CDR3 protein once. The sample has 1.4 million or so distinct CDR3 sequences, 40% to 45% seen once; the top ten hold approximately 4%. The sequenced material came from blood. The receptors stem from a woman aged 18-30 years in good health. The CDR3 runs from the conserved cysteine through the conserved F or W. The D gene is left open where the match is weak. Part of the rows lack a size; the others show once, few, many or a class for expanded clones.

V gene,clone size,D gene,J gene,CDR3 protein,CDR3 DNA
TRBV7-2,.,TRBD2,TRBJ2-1,CASTPGLAFNEQFF,TGTGCCAGCACCCCGGGACTAGCCTTCAATGAGCAGTTCTTC
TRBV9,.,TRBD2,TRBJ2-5,CASSVSGSHQVQYF,TGTGCCAGCAGCGTCAGCGGGAGTCATCAGGTGCAGTACTTC
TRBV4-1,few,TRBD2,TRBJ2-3,CASSQVASGGDTQYF,TGCGCCAGCAGCCAAGTCGCCAGCGGGGGGGATACGCAGTATTTT
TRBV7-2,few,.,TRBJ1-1,CASRVGGQTRNTEAFF,TGTGCCAGCAGAGTTGGCGGGCAGACTCGAAACACTGAAGCTTTCTTT
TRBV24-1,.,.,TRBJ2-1,CATSAEGENYNEQFF,TGTGCCACCAGTGCCGAGGGAGAAAACTACAATGAGCAGTTCTTC
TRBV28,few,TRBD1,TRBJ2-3,CASSLLGTGTTDTQYF,TGTGCCAGCAGCCTACTCGGGACAGGGACCACAGATACGCAGTATTTT
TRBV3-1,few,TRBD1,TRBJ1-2,CASSQDGTGAPRGYTF,TGTGCCAGCAGCCAAGATGGGACAGGGGCGCCCAGAGGCTACACCTTC
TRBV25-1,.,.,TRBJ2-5,CASREYGGQGTQYF,TGTGCCAGCAGAGAATATGGCGGGCAAGGGACCCAGTACTTC
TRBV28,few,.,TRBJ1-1,CASSSRIAEAFF,TGTGCCAGCAGTTCCAGGATCGCTGAAGCTTTCTTT
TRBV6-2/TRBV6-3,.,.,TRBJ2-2,CASLKPTTGELFF,TGTGCCAGTTTAAAACCGACCACCGGGGAGCTGTTTTTT
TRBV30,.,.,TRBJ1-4,CAWRGGTGTNEKLFF,TGTGCCTGGAGGGGGGGTACAGGGACTAATGAAAAACTGTTTTTT
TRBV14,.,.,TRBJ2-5,CASSQLQGRSETQYF,TGTGCCAGCAGCCAATTACAGGGAAGGAGTGAGACCCAGTACTTC
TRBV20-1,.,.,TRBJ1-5,CSAWGTGQSNQPQHF,TGCAGTGCCTGGGGAACCGGACAGTCCAATCAGCCCCAGCATTTT
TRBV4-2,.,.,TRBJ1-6,CASSQKVGTINSPLHF,TGTGCCAGCAGCCAAAAGGTTGGGACCATAAATTCACCCCTCCACTTT
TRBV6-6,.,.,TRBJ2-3,CASSYWSGRQVDTQYF,TGTGCCAGCAGTTACTGGTCGGGACGTCAAGTAGATACGCAGTATTTT
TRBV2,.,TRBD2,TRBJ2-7,CASSVPVSGTSYEQYF,TGTGCCAGCAGTGTACCCGTCAGCGGGACGTCCTACGAGCAGTACTTC
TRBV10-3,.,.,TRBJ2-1,CAISPGLGPYNEQFF,TGTGCCATCAGCCCGGGTCTGGGCCCCTACAATGAGCAGTTCTTC
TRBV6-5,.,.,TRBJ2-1,CASSYDGEFGNEQFF,TGTGCCAGCAGTTACGACGGGGAATTCGGAAATGAGCAGTTCTTC